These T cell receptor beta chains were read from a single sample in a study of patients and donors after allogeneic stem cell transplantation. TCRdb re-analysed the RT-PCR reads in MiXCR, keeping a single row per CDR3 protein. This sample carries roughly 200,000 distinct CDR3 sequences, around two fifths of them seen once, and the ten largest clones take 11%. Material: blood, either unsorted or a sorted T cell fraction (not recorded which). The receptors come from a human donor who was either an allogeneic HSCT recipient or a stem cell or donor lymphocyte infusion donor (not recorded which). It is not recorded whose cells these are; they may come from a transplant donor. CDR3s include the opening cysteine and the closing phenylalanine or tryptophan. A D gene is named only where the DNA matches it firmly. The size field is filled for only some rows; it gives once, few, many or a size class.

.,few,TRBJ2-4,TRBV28,TGTGCCACTCGCAGCGGCAAAAACATTCAGTACTTC,CATRSGKNIQYF
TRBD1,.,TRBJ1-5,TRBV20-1,TGCAGTGCTAGGGGAGGGACAGTCGATCAGCCCCAGCATTTT,CSARGGTVDQPQHF
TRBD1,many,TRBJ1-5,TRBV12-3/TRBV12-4,TGTGCCAGCACCCTAGGGGACAGGGACCAGCCCCAGCATTTT,CASTLGDRDQPQHF
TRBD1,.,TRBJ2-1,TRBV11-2,TGTGCCAGCAGCCCCAGGGACAGGGCGTACAATGAGCAGTTCTTC,CASSPRDRAYNEQFF
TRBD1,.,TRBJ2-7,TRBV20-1,TGCAGTGCCGCGGGGACAGGGAACCCCTACGAGCAGTACTTC,CSAAGTGNPYEQYF
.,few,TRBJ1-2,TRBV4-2,TGTGCCAGCAGCCAAGATCACGGGAGATCTAACTATGGCTACACCTTC,CASSQDHGRSNYGYTF
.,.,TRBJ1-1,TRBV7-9,TGTGCCAGCAGCTTAGCGAGATGGGGCTCTCGGGACACTGAAGCTTTCTTT,CASSLARWGSRDTEAFF
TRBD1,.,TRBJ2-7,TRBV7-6,TGTGCCAGCAGCACACAGGGGACCTACGAGCAGTACTTC,CASSTQGTYEQYF
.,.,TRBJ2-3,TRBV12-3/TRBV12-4,TGTGCCAGCAGCCCCCGGGTAGATACGCAGTATTTT,CASSPRVDTQYF
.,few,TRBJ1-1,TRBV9,TGTGCCAGCAGCGTGATGTGGCACACTGAAGCTTTCTTT,CASSVMWHTEAFF
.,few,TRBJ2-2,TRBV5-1,TGCGCCAGCAGCTTGGTGAACACCGGGGAGCTGTTTTTT,CASSLVNTGELFF
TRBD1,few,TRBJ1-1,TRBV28,TGTGCCAGCAGTTTATTCGTGACAGGGGGCACTGAAGCTTTCTTT,CASSLFVTGGTEAFF